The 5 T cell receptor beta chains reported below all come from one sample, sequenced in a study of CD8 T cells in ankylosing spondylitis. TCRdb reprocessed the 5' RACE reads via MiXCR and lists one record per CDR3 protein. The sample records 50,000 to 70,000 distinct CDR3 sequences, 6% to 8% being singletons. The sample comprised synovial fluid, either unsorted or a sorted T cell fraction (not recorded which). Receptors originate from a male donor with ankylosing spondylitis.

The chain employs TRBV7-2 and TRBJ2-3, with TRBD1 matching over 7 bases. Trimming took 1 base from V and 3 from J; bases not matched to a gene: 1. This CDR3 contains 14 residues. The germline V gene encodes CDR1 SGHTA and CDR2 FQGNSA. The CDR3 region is CASSLGGQTDTQYF. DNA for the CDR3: TGTGCCAGCAGCTTAGGGGGACAGACAGATACGCAGTATTTT.

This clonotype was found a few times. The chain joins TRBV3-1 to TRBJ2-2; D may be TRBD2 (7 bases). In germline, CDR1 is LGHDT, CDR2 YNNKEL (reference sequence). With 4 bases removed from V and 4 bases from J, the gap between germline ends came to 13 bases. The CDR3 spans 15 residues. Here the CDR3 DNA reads TGTGCCAGCAGCCGTCTCGGGGGGCCCACCGGGGAGCTGTTTTTT. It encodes CASSRLGGPTGELFF.

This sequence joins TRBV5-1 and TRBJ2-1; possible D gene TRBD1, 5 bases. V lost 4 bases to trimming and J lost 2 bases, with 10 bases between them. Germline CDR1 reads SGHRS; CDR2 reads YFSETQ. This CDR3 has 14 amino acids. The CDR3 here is CASSPSRAYNEQFF. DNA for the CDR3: TGCGCCAGCAGCCCGAGCAGGGCCTACAATGAGCAGTTCTTC.

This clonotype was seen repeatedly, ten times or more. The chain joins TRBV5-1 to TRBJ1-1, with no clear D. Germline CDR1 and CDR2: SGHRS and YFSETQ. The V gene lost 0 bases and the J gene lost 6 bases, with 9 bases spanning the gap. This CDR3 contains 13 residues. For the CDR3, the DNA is TGCGCCAGCAGCTTGGCCGGATTGCCTGAAGCTTTCTTT. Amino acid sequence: CASSLAGLPEAFF. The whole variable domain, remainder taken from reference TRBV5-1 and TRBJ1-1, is KAGVTQTPRYLIKTRGQQVTLSCSPISGHRSVSWYQQTPGQGLQFLFEYFSETQRNKGNFPGRFSGRQFSNSRSEMNVSTLELGDSALYLCASSLAGLPEAFFGQGTRLTVV.

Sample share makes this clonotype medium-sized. The CDR3 region is CASSKDGREFDEQFF. In nucleotides, the CDR3 is TGTGCCAGCAGCAAAGACGGGCGGGAGTTCGATGAGCAGTTCTTC. This rearrangement joins TRBV7-9 to TRBJ2-1, with TRBD2 matching 7 bases. Looked up from germline, CDR1 is SEHNR and CDR2 is FQNEAQ (reference sequence). Trimming cost V 5 bases and J 8 bases; bases outside gene matches: 12. The CDR3 length is 15 residues.